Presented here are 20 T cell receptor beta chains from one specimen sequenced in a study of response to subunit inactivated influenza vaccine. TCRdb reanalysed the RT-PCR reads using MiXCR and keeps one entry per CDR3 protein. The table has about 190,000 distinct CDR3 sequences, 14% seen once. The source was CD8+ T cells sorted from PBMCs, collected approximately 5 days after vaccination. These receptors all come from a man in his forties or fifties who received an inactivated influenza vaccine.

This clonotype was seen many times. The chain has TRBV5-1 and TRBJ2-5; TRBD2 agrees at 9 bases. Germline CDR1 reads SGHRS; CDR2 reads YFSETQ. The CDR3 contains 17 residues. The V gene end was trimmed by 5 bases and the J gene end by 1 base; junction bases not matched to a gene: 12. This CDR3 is CASSYTWDSGSQETQYF. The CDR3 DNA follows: TGCGCCAGCAGTTATACTTGGGATAGCGGGAGCCAAGAGACCCAGTACTTC.

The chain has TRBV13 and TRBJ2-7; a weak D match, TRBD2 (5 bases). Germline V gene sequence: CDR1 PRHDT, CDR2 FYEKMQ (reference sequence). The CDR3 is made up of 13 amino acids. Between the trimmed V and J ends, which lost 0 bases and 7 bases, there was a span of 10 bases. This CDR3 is CASSLGLSGEQYF. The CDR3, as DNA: TGTGCCAGCAGCTTAGGACTATCGGGGGAGCAGTACTTC.

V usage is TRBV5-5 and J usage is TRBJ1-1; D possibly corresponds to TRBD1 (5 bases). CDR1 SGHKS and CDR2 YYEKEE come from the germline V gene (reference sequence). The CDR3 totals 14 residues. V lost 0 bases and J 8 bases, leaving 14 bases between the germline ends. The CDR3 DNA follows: TGTGCCAGCAGCTTGGGTGCAGGAGGGACCGAAGCTTTCTTT. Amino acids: CASSLGAGGTEAFF.

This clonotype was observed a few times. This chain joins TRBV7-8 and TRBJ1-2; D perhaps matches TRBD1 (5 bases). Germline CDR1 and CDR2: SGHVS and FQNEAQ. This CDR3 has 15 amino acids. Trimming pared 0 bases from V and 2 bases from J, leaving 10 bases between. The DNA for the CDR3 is TGTGCCAGCAGCTTAGCGAAGACAGCGAACTATGGCTACACCTTC. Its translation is CASSLAKTANYGYTF.

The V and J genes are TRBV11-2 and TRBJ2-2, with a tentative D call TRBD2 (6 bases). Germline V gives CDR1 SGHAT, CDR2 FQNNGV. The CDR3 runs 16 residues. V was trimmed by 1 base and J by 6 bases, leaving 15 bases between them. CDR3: CASSLGAGMTPGELFF. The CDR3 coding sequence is TGTGCCAGCAGCTTAGGGGCGGGGATGACCCCCGGGGAGCTGTTTTTT.

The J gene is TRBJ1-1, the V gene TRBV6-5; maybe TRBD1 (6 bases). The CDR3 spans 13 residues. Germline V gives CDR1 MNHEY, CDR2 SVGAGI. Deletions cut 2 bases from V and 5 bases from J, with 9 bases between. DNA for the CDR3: TGTGCCAGCAGTTACGGACAGTTTACTGAAGCTTTCTTT. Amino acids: CASSYGQFTEAFF.

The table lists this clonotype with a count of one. The chain's CDR3 is CASSLRTGFYNEQFF. CDR3 sequence (DNA): TGTGCCAGCAGCCTAAGGACAGGGTTCTACAATGAGCAGTTCTTC. The rearrangement joins TRBV5-5 to TRBJ2-1, with 8 bases that match TRBD1. V lost 4 bases, J lost 3 bases, and 6 bases stayed unmatched. Per the germline V gene, CDR1 is SGHKS and CDR2 is YYEKEE (reference sequence). The CDR3 totals 15 residues.

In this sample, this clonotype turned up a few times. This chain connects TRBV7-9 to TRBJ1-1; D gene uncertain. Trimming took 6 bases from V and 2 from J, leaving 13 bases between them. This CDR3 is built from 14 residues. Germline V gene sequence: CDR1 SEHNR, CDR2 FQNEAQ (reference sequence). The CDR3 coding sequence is TGTGCCAGCAGGCCCTTAGTAATCAACACTGAAGCTTTCTTT. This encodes CASRPLVINTEAFF.

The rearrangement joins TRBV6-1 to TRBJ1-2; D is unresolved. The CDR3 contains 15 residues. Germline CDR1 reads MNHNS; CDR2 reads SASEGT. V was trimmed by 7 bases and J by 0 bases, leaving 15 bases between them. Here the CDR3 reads CASTQLRKANYGYTF. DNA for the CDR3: TGTGCCAGCACCCAGCTAAGAAAAGCTAACTATGGCTACACCTTC.

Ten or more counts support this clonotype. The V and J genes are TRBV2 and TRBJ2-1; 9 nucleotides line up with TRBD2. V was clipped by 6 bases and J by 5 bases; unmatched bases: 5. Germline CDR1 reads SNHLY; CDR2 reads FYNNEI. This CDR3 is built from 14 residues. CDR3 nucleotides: TGTGCCAGCAGCGTAGCGGGGGCCCACAATGAGCAGTTCTTC. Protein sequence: CASSVAGAHNEQFF.

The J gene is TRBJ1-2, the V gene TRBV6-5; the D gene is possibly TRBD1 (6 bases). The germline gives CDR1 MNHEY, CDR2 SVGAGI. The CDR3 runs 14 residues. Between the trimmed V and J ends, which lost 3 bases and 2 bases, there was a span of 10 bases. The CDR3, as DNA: TGTGCCAGCAGTTATTCGGACAGCAACTATGGCTACACCTTC. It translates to CASSYSDSNYGYTF.

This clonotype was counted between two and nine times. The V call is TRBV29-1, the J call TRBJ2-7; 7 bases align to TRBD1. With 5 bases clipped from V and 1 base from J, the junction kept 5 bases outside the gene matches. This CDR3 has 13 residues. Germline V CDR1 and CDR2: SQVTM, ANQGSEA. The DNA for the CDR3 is TGCAGCGTTCTCAGGACAGGATCCTACGAGCAGTACTTC. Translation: CSVLRTGSYEQYF.

CDR3 sequence reads: CASTGRWEGYISEQYF. The CDR3 DNA reads TGTGCCAGCACCGGACGGTGGGAGGGTTACATTAGCGAGCAGTACTTC. V gene TRBV5-6 combines with J gene TRBJ2-7; the match to TRBD2 covers 7 bases. The CDR3 is 16 residues long. J lost 6 bases, V lost 6 bases, and 18 bases had no gene match. Germline V gives CDR1 SGHDT, CDR2 YYEEEE.

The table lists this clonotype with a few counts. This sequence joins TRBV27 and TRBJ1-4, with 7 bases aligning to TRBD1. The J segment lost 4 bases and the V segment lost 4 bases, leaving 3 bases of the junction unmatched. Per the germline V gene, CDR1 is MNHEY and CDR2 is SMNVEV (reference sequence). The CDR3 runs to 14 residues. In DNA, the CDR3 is TGTGCCAGCAGTTCGACAGGGTTTAATGAAAAACTGTTTTTT. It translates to CASSSTGFNEKLFF.

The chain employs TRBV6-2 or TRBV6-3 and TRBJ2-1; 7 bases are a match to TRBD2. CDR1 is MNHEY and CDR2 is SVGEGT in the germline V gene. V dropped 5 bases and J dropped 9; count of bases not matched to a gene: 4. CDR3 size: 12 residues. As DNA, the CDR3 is TGTGCCAGCAGTGTACTAGCGACTGAGCAGTTCTTC. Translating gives CASSVLATEQFF.

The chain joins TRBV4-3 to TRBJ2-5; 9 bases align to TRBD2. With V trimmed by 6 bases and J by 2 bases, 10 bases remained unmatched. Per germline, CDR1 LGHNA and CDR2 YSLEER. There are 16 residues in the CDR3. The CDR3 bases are TGCGCCAGCAGTCCCCTTGCGGGGGGGATGCAAGAGACCCAGTACTTC. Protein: CASSPLAGGMQETQYF.

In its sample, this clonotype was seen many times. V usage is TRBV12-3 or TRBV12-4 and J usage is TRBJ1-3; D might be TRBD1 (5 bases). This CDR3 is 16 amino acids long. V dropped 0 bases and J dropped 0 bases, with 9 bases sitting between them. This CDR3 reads CASSLAGDRSGNTIYF. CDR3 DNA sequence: TGTGCCAGCAGTTTAGCAGGGGACCGCTCTGGAAACACCATATATTTT.

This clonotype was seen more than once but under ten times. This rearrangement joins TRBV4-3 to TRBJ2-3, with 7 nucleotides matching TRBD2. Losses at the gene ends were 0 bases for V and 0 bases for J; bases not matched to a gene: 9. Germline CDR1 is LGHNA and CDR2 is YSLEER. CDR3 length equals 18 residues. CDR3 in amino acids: CASSQDGFGTISTDTQYF. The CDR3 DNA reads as TGCGCCAGCAGCCAAGATGGTTTTGGGACTATTAGCACAGATACGCAGTATTTT.

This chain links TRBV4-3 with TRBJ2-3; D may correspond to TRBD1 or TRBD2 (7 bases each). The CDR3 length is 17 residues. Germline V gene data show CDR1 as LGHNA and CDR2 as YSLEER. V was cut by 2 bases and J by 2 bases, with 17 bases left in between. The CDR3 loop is CASSQSARGGTTDTQYF. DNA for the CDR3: TGCGCCAGCAGCCAATCCGCCAGGGGGGGGACCACAGATACGCAGTATTTT.

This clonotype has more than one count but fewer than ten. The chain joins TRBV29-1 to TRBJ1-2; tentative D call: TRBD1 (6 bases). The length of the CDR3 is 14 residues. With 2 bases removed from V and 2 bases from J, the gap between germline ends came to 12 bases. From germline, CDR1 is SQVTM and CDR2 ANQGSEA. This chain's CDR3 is CSVERAGANYGYTF. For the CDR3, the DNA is TGCAGCGTTGAAAGGGCAGGGGCGAACTATGGCTACACCTTC.